This passage covers 21 T cell receptor beta chains from one sample sequenced in a study of T cells in Graves' hyperthyroidism and ophthalmopathy. From RNA transcripts, TCR beta CDR3 regions were amplified. HTBI primers were employed in a first-round RT-PCR of the TCR CDR3. TCRdb re-analysed the multiplex PCR reads in MiXCR, keeping a single row per CDR3 protein. The sample holds roughly 380,000 distinct CDR3 sequences, roughly 13% seen once. Source material: blood. The receptors were gathered from a woman aged 55 to 70 with Graves' hyperthyroidism.

The sample holds a few counts of this clonotype. The chain uses TRBV6-1 and TRBJ2-1; maybe TRBD2 (6 bases). This CDR3 region has 14 residues. V was cut by 7 bases and J by 6 bases, with 16 bases left in between. Germline CDR1 is MNHNS and CDR2 is SASEGT. The DNA of the CDR3 is TGTGCCAGCAAATATCTAGCGTTGTCCAATGAGCAGTTCTTC. Its translation is CASKYLALSNEQFF.

This clonotype has at least ten counts. The V call is TRBV11-3, the J call TRBJ2-5; 10 bases line up with TRBD1. Trimming cost V 5 bases and J 7 bases; bases outside gene matches: 7. Germline CDR1 reads SGHNT; CDR2 reads YENEEA. The length of the CDR3 is 14 residues. CDR3 protein: CASSRNRDRGTQYF. CDR3 DNA sequence: TGTGCCAGCAGCCGGAACCGGGACAGGGGGACCCAGTACTTC.

In this sample, this clonotype turned up many times. The V and J genes are TRBV3-1 and TRBJ2-1; 9 bases agree with TRBD2. The CDR3 covers 19 residues. Looked up from germline, CDR1 is LGHDT and CDR2 is YNNKEL (reference sequence). V dropped 1 base and J dropped 2; count of bases not matched to a gene: 12. Here the CDR3 reads CASSQVSGRKIKAYNEQFF. The CDR3 nucleotides are TGTGCCAGCAGCCAAGTTAGCGGGAGAAAGATTAAGGCCTACAATGAGCAGTTCTTC.

This clonotype occurred a few times. The V and J genes are TRBV3-1 and TRBJ2-1; 12 bases are a match to TRBD2. The germline CDR1 and CDR2 sequences are LGHDT and YNNKEL (reference sequence). V trimming: 3 bases; J trimming: 9 bases; junction bases outside the gene matches: 3. The CDR3 covers 14 residues. The CDR3 loop is CASSHRLAGVEQFF. CDR3 nucleotide sequence: TGTGCCAGCAGCCACCGACTAGCGGGAGTTGAGCAGTTCTTC.

In this sample, this clonotype turned up many times. This chain links TRBV3-1 with TRBJ2-7; 12 bases are shared with TRBD2. J gave up 5 bases and V 4 bases, and 6 bases lay outside the gene matches. Germline CDR1 reads LGHDT; CDR2 reads YNNKEL (reference sequence). The CDR3 length is 15 residues. CDR3 coding DNA: TGTGCCAGCAGCCTCGGGACTAGCGGGTTCAACGAGCAGTACTTC. The encoded protein is CASSLGTSGFNEQYF.

This rearrangement joins TRBV7-9 to TRBJ1-4; maybe TRBD1 (6 bases). Germline assignment: CDR1 SEHNR and CDR2 FQNEAQ (reference sequence). The CDR3 loop spans 14 amino acids. V was pared by 2 bases and J by 7 bases, with 11 bases between. CDR3 sequence: CASSLRGALEKLFF. The CDR3 DNA reads as TGTGCCAGCAGCTTACGGGGGGCGCTTGAAAAACTGTTTTTT.

The rearrangement links TRBV29-1 to TRBJ1-2, with 8 bases identical to TRBD1. The CDR3 is 13 residues long. CDR1 and CDR2 from the germline V gene are SQVTM and ANQGSEA. V lost 3 bases, J lost 5 bases, and 5 bases stayed unmatched. CDR3 DNA: TGCAGCGTTGATTTACAGGGGGGGTATGGCTACACCTTC. This translates into CSVDLQGGYGYTF.

This clonotype was seen repeatedly, ten times or more. V gene TRBV6-1 combines with J gene TRBJ2-2; TRBD1 agrees at 7 bases. The CDR3 has 16 amino acids. Germline CDR1 reads MNHNS; CDR2 reads SASEGT. Germline trimming cut 6 bases from V and 3 bases from J; bases unmatched to any gene: 10. The CDR3 loop is CASSRRGSGDTGELFF. As DNA, the CDR3 is TGTGCCAGCAGCCGCAGGGGGTCTGGGGACACCGGGGAGCTGTTTTTT.

V gene TRBV28 combines with J gene TRBJ1-4; D is unclear. Germline assignment: CDR1 MDHEN and CDR2 SYDVKM. The CDR3 sequence is 14 residues long. Trimming stripped 5 bases from V and 7 bases from J, with 14 bases between. Written as DNA, the CDR3 is TGTGCCAGCAGTAATGACGCTAGAGGTGAAAAACTGTTTTTT. Translated, it gives CASSNDARGEKLFF.

The chain recombines TRBV5-4 with TRBJ2-3; TRBD2 matches at 9 bases. Per the germline V gene, CDR1 is SGHNT and CDR2 is YYREEE (reference sequence). The ends lost 5 bases at V and 1 base at J; junction bases unmatched: 5. This CDR3 comprises 15 residues. CDR3 region: CASRSSGTGTDTQYF. The CDR3 nucleotides are TGTGCCAGCAGATCTAGCGGGACCGGCACAGATACGCAGTATTTT.

The V call is TRBV5-1, the J call TRBJ1-3, with a possible D match to TRBD1 (6 bases). CDR1 and CDR2 (germline): SGHRS, YFSETQ. This CDR3 region has 16 residues. V lost 1 base and J lost 0, with 11 bases in between. The CDR3 loop is CASSLRQVDSGNTIYF. DNA for the CDR3: TGCGCCAGCAGCTTGCGACAGGTAGACTCTGGAAACACCATATATTTT.

There are many counts of this clonotype. This chain joins TRBV7-2 and TRBJ2-7; D is ambiguous. The CDR3 extends over 13 amino acids. V was trimmed by 5 bases and J by 2 bases, leaving 10 bases between them. CDR1 and CDR2 from the germline V gene are SGHTA and FQGNSA. In DNA, the CDR3 is TGTGCCAGCAGCCCGCGACTTACCTACGAGCAGTACTTC. As protein: CASSPRLTYEQYF.

This clonotype has just a few counts. The chain carries TRBV4-1 and TRBJ2-1, with D perhaps TRBD2 (6 bases). This CDR3 has 18 residues. V was cut by 2 bases and J by 7 bases, with 24 bases left in between. The germline V gene encodes CDR1 MGHRA and CDR2 YSYEKL. The CDR3 reads CASSQTLSSGTSRNEQFF. The CDR3 DNA reads as TGCGCCAGCAGCCAAACCCTTAGCTCAGGGACTTCGAGGAATGAGCAGTTCTTC.

In the case of this clonotype: The junction shows a germline mismatch at one end, possibly a read error. The genes are TRBV20-1 and TRBJ2-5; 14 nucleotides align to TRBD2. There are 12 residues in the CDR3. Germline lookup yields CDR1 DFQATT and CDR2 SNEGSKA (reference sequence). The CDR3 region is CSAGLAGEAQYF. The CDR3 nucleotides read TGCAGTGCGGGACTAGCGGGAGAGGCCCAGTACTTC.

This clonotype was counted at least ten times. The rearrangement links TRBV15 to TRBJ2-3; 7 bases map to TRBD2. Germline V gives CDR1 LNHNV, CDR2 YYDKDF (reference sequence). V gave up 3 bases and J gave up 3 bases; unmatched junction bases: 6. CDR3 size: 15 residues. The CDR3 DNA reads as TGTGCCACCAGCAGCGGGAGACTAGCAACAGATACGCAGTATTTT. Translated, it gives CATSSGRLATDTQYF.

This clonotype was seen at least ten times. The chain combines TRBV5-5 with TRBJ2-3; 10 positions match TRBD2. Germline V gene data show CDR1 as SGHKS and CDR2 as YYEKEE (reference sequence). The ends lost 0 bases at V and 3 bases at J; junction bases unmatched: 4. The CDR3 totals 16 residues. CDR3 sequence: CASSLGLAGETDTQYF. The CDR3 DNA reads as TGTGCCAGCAGCTTGGGGCTAGCGGGAGAAACAGATACGCAGTATTTT.

The CDR3 DNA sequence: TGTGCCAGTAGTATAGAGGGGGCGCGGGGTCAGCCCCAGCATTTT. This encodes CASSIEGARGQPQHF. V gene TRBV19 combines with J gene TRBJ1-5; TRBD1 is a possible D gene (6 bases). Trimming took 0 bases from V and 6 from J, leaving 12 bases between them. Germline-derived CDR1 and CDR2 are LNHDA and SQIVND (reference sequence). The CDR3 extends over 15 amino acids.

This clonotype has at least ten counts. CDR3 sequence reads: CASSRTGLSGANVLTF. CDR3 in DNA: TGCGCCAGCAGCAGGACAGGTTTGTCTGGGGCCAACGTCCTGACTTTC. V usage is TRBV10-2 and J usage is TRBJ2-6; 7 bases line up with TRBD1. Germline CDR1 WSHSY, CDR2 SAAADI. The CDR3 has 16 amino acids. V gave up 6 bases and J gave up 1 base; unmatched junction bases: 6.

V gene TRBV5-5 combines with J gene TRBJ2-1; 9 nucleotides line up with TRBD2. Germline V gene sequence: CDR1 SGHKS, CDR2 YYEKEE (reference sequence). The CDR3 is 16 amino acids. Losses at the gene ends were 0 bases for V and 7 bases for J; bases not matched to a gene: 8. CDR3 in DNA: TGTGCCAGCAGCTTGGCCCTGCGGGGGGGGCCTAATGAGCAGTTCTTC. Residues: CASSLALRGGPNEQFF.

At least ten counts were recorded for this clonotype. The chain is built from TRBV28 and TRBJ1-1; D is perhaps TRBD1 (6 bases). This CDR3 contains 14 residues. V lost 6 bases and J lost 1, with 12 bases in between. Germline V CDR1 and CDR2: MDHEN, SYDVKM. The DNA for the CDR3 is TGTGCCAGCAGCACGGGGGCTACGAACACTGAAGCTTTCTTT. Encoded protein: CASSTGATNTEAFF.

This clonotype came up many times. The chain combines TRBV5-1 with TRBJ2-3, with 9 bases matching TRBD1. This CDR3 has 12 residues. The germline CDR1 and CDR2 sequences are SGHRS and YFSETQ. V gave up 7 bases and J gave up 5 bases; unmatched junction bases: 2. CDR3 DNA: TGCGCCAGCGGACAGGGGCAAGATACGCAGTATTTT. Its protein is CASGQGQDTQYF.